The present T cell receptor beta chain was sequenced within a study of T-cell reconstitution after alpha-beta-depleted transplantation in children. Molecular barcoding with unique molecular identifiers was used for the TCRbeta library. TCRdb reanalysed the PCR reads using MiXCR and keeps one entry per CDR3 protein. The sample carries hundreds of thousands of distinct CDR3 sequences, roughly 17% recorded once. This CDR3 contains 15 residues. V lost 3 bases and J 1 base, leaving 15 bases between the germline ends. The V gene's germline CDR1 is DFQATT and CDR2 SNEGSKA (reference sequence). This clonotype was seen at least ten times.

This chain links TRBV20-1 with TRBJ1-1, with D possibly matching TRBD1 (5 bases). The source is a human donor who donated a stem cell graft to a child with acute myeloid leukemia. The source was PBMCs from the stem cell graft donor, collected from the stem cell graft. The CDR3 protein is CSARKQAGSNTEAFF. The CDR3 DNA reads as TGCAGTGCTAGGAAACAGGCTGGTTCGAACACTGAAGCTTTCTTT.